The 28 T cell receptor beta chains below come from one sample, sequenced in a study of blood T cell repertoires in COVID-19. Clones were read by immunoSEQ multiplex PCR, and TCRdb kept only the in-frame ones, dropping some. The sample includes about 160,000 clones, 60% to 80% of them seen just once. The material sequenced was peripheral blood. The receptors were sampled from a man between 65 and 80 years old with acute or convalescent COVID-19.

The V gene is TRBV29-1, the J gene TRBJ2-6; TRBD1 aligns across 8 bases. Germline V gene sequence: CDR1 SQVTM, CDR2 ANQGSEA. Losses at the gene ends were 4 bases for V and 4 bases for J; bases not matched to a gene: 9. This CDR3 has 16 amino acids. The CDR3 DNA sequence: TGCAGCGTTGTGGGCAGGGGGCGAGGCGGGGCCAACGTCCTGACTTTC. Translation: CSVVGRGRGGANVLTF. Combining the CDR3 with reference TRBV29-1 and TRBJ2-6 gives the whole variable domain SAVISQKPSRDICQRGTSLTIQCQVDSQVTMMFWYRQQPGQSLTLIATANQGSEATYESGFVIDKFPISRPNLTFSTLTVSNMSPEDSSIYLCSVVGRGRGGANVLTFGAGSRLTVL.

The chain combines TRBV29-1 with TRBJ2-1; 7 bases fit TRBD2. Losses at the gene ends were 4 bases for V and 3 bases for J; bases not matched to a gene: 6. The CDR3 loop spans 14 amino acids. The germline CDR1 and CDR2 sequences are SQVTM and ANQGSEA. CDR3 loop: CSVGLAEIYNEQFF. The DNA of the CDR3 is TGCAGCGTTGGCCTAGCGGAGATCTACAATGAGCAGTTCTTC.

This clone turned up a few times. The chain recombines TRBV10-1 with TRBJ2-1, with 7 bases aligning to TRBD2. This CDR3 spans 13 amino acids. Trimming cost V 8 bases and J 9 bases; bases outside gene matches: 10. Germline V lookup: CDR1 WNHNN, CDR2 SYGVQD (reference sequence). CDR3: CASSGTKGPEQFF. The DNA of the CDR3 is TGCGCCAGCTCCGGGACTAAGGGGCCTGAGCAGTTCTTC.

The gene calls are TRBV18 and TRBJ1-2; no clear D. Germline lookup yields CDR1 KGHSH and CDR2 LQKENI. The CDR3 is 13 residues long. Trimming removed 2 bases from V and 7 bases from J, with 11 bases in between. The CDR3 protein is CASSPRQEGGYTF. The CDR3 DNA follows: TGTGCCAGCTCACCAAGGCAGGAAGGTGGCTACACCTTC.

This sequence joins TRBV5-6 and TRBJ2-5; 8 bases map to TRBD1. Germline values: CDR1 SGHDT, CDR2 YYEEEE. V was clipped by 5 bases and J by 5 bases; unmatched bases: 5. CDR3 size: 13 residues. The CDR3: CASSTGGRETQYF. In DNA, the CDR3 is TGTGCCAGCAGTACAGGGGGGCGGGAGACCCAGTACTTC.

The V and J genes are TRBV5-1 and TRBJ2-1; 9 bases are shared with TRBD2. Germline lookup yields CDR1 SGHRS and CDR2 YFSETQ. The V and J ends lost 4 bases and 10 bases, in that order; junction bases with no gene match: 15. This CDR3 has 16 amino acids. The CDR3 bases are TGCGCCAGCAGCAACGGACTAGCGCCCATAATGCAGGAGCAGTTCTTC. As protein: CASSNGLAPIMQEQFF.

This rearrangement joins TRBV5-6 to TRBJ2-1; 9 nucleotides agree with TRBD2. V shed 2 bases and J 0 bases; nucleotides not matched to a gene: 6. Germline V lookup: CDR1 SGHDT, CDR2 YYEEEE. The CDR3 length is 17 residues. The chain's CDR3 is CASSFLTSGISYNEQFF. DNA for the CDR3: TGTGCCAGCAGCTTTCTGACTAGCGGAATCTCCTACAATGAGCAGTTCTTC.

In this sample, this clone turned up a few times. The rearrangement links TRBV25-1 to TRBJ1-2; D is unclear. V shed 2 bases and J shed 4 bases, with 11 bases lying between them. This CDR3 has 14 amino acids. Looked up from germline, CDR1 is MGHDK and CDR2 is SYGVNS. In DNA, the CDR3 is TGTGCCAGCAGTGAAATGAAAGGGAGCTATGGCTACACCTTC. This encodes CASSEMKGSYGYTF.

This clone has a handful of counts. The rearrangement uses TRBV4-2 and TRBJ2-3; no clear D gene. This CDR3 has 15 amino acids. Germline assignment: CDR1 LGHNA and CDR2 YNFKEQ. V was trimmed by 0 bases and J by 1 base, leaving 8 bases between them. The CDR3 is CASSQETQRTDTQYF. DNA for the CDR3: TGTGCCAGCAGCCAAGAAACACAGCGCACAGATACGCAGTATTTT.

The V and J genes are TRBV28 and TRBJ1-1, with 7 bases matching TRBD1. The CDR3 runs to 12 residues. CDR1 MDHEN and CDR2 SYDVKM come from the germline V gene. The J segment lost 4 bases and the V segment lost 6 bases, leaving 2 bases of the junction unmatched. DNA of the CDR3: TGTGCCAGCAGCACAGGGGCCACTGAAGCTTTCTTT. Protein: CASSTGATEAFF.

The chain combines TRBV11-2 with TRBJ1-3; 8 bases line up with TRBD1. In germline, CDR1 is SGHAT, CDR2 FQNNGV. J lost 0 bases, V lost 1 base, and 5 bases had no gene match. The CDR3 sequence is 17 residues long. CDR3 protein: CASSLGAGGGSGNTIYF. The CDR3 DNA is TGTGCCAGCAGCTTAGGCGCAGGGGGCGGCTCTGGAAACACCATATATTTT. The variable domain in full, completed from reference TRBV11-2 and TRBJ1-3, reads EAGVAQSPRYKIIEKRQSVAFWCNPISGHATLYWYQQILGQGPKLLIQFQNNGVVDDSQLPKDRFSAERLKGVDSTLKIQPAKLEDSAVYLCASSLGAGGGSGNTIYFGEGSWLTVV.

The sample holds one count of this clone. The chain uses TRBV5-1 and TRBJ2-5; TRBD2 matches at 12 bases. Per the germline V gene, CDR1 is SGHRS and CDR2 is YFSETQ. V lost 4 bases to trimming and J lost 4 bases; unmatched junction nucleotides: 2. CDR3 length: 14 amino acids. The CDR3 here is CASSMTSGGETQYF. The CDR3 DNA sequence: TGCGCCAGCAGCATGACTAGCGGGGGAGAGACCCAGTACTTC. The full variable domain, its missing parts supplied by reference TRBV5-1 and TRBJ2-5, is KAGVTQTPRYLIKTRGQQVTLSCSPISGHRSVSWYQQTPGQGLQFLFEYFSETQRNKGNFPGRFSGRQFSNSRSEMNVSTLELGDSALYLCASSMTSGGETQYFGPGTRLLVL.

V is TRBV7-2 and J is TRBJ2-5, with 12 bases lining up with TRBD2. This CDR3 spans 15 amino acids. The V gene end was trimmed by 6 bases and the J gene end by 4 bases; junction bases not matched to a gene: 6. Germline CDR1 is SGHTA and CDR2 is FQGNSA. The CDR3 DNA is TGTGCCAGCAGATCCCTAGCGGGAGGGGGAGAGACCCAGTACTTC. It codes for CASRSLAGGGETQYF.

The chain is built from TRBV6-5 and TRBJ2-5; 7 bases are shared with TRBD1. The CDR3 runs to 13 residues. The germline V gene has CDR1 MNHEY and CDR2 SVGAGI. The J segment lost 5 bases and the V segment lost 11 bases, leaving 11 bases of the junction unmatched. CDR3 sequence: CASLYQGVETQYF. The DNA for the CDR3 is TGTGCCTCCCTCTATCAGGGGGTTGAGACCCAGTACTTC.

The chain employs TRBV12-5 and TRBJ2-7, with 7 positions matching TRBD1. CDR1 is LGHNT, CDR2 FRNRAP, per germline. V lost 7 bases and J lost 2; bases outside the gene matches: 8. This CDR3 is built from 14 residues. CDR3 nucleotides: TGTGCTAGTGCCCCGGGACAGCATGCCTACGAGCAGTACTTC. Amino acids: CASAPGQHAYEQYF.

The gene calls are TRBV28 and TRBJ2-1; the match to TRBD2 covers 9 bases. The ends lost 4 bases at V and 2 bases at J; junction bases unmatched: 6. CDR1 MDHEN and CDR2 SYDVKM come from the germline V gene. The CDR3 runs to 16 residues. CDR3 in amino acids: CASSSAGGTPYNEQFF. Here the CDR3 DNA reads TGTGCCAGCAGTTCGGCGGGAGGGACCCCCTACAATGAGCAGTTCTTC.

Written as DNA, the CDR3 is TGTGCCAGCAGCTCGGGACTAGCCCCAACCGGGGAGCTGTTTTTT. It yields the protein CASSSGLAPTGELFF. The chain couples TRBV7-9 to TRBJ2-2, with TRBD2 matching 9 bases. The ends lost 4 bases at V and 5 bases at J; junction bases unmatched: 5. The CDR3 covers 15 residues. The germline V gene encodes CDR1 SEHNR and CDR2 FQNEAQ (reference sequence).

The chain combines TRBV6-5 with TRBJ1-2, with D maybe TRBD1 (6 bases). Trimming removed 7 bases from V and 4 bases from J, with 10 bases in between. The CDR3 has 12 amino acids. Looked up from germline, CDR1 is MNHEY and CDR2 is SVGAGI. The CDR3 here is CASKAGVYGYTF. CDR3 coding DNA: TGTGCCAGCAAGGCAGGGGTCTATGGCTACACCTTC.

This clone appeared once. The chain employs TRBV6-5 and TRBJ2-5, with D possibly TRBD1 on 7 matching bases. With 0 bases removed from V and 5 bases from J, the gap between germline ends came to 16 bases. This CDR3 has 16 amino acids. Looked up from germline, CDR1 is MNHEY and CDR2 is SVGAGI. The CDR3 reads CASSYSGSAGGETQYF. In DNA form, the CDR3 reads TGTGCCAGCAGTTACTCGGGGTCGGCAGGGGGGGAGACCCAGTACTTC.

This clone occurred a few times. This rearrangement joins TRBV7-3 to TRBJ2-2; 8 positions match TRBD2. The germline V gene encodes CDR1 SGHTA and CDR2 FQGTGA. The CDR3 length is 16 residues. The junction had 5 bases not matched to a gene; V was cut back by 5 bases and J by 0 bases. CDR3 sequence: CASSQTGLANTGELFF. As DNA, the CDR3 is TGTGCCAGCAGCCAGACGGGACTAGCGAACACCGGGGAGCTGTTTTTT.

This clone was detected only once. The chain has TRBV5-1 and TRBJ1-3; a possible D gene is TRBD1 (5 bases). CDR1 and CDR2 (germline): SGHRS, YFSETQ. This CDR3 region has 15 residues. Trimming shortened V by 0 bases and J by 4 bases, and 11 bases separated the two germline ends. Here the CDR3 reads CASSLGQGLGNTIYF. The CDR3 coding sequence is TGCGCCAGCAGCTTGGGGCAGGGTCTCGGAAACACCATATATTTT.

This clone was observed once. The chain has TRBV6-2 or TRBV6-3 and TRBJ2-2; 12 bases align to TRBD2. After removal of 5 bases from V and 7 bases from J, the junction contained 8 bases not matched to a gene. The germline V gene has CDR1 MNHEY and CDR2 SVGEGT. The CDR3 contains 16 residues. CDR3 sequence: CASSDWTSGVSGELFF. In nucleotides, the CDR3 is TGTGCCAGCAGTGATTGGACTAGCGGGGTCAGCGGGGAGCTGTTTTTT.

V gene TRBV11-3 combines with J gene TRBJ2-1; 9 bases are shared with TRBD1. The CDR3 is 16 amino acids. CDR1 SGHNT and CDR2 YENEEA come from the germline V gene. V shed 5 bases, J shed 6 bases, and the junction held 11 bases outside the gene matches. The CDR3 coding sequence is TGTGCCAGCAGCGCAAGGACAGGGGTAATGGGCAATGAGCAGTTCTTC. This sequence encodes CASSARTGVMGNEQFF. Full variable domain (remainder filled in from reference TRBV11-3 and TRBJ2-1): EAGVVQSPRYKIIEKKQPVAFWCNPISGHNTLYWYLQNLGQGPELLIRYENEEAVDDSQLPKDRFSAERLKGVDSTLKIQPAELGDSAVYLCASSARTGVMGNEQFFGPGTRLTVL.

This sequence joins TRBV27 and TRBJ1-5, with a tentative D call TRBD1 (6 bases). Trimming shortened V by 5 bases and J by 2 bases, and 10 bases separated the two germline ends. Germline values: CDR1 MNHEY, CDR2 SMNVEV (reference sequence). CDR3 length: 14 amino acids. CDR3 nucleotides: TGTGCCAGCAGTGCGCGACAGGGCAATCAGCCCCAGCATTTT. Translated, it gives CASSARQGNQPQHF.

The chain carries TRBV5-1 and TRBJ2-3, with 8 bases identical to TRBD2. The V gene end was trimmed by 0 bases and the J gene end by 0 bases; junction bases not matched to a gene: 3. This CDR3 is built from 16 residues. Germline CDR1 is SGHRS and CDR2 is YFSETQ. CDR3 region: CASSLVAGPSTDTQYF. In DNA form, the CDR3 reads TGCGCCAGCAGCTTGGTAGCGGGGCCTAGCACAGATACGCAGTATTTT.

CDR3 sequence: CASSAWDRGNTEAFF. In DNA form, the CDR3 reads TGTGCCAGCAGCGCATGGGACAGGGGGAACACTGAAGCTTTCTTT. The V and J genes are TRBV5-8 and TRBJ1-1, with 10 bases identical to TRBD1. Germline values: CDR1 SGHTS, CDR2 YDEGEE. J was trimmed by 1 base and V by 4 bases; bases with no gene match: 4. The CDR3 runs to 15 residues.

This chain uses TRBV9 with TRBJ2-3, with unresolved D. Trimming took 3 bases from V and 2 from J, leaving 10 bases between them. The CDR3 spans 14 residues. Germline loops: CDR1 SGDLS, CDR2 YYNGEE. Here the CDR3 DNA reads TGTGCCAGCAGCGCAACCACTTACACAGATACGCAGTATTTT. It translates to CASSATTYTDTQYF.

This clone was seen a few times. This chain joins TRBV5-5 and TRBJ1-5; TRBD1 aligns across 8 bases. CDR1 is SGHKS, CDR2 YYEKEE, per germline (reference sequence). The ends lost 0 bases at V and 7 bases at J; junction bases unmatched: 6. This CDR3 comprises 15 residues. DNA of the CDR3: TGTGCCAGCAGCTTGGACGTGGGACAGGTACAGCCCCAGCATTTT. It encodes CASSLDVGQVQPQHF.